The entry below gives a single T cell receptor beta chain sequence along with its context. Antigen specificity is unknown. Researchers ran the PCR with 60 Vbeta and 13 Jbeta primers. Profiling relied on immunoSEQ multiplex PCR, and the TCRdb table lists in-frame clones only, not all of them. The sample table sets out 65,000 to 90,000 clones. The data belong to a study of cytomegalovirus exposure and HLA in healthy donors. Study-level results: In vitro experiments confirmed that a few CMV-associated chains were specific for CMV antigens.

The CDR3 is 14 residues long. Trimming pared 1 base from V and 6 bases from J, leaving 9 bases between. Germline values: CDR1 MNHNS, CDR2 SASEGT. This chain uses TRBV6-1 with TRBJ2-2; D gene ambiguous. Sample: PBMCs. This TCR was recovered from a female donor in good health and CMV-seropositive. CDR3 amino acids: CASSEVPGAGELFF. In DNA, the CDR3 is TGTGCCAGCAGTGAAGTTCCGGGTGCCGGGGAGCTGTTTTTT.